The text below deals with one T cell receptor beta chain. The antigen this receptor binds is unknown. No base-level quality is on record; no much larger clone is a single base apart. The data belong to a study of blood T cells in healthy people across ages (dated by TCRdb to the mid-2010s). A note on the overall study: In model experiments, template switching captured about one uniquely barcoded TCR beta cDNA molecule for every two T cells. To track age-related changes in TCR beta repertoire diversity, the study relied on deep sequencing normalized with unique cDNA molecular identifiers. The donors were split into four age groups: young (average roughly 15 years), middle-aged (over 35), aged (62) and long-lived (roughly 80). To avoid experimental bias, donors of different ages were distributed randomly across sequencing lanes. Using the same blood draw, the study looked at two additional independent replicas of 1 million unique cDNA reads for two donors, one aged 18 to 30 and the other aged 80 or older. The paper's findings and limits, for the study overall: Because donor CMV infection status was unknown, age-related changes in expanded clonotypes were potentially confounded. Estimates of total diversity based on one million sequenced T cells were considered lower bounds and underestimates. Compared with the aged group, the long-lived group had more naive CD4+ T cells, fewer expanded clones and increased TCR diversity, a pattern suggesting age selection. Observed TCR beta diversity per million T cells fell roughly linearly with age, and a significant reduction was already apparent by age roughly 41. There was a strong correlation between observed TCR beta diversity and the percentage of naive T cells measured by flow cytometry. Because profiling used bulk unsorted PBMCs, naive and antigen-experienced compartments could not be compared conclusively.

CDR1 SGHVS and CDR2 FQNEAQ were looked up in the germline V gene. The V end gives up 3 bases and the J end 9 bases, leaving 14 bases in the junction not matched to a gene. Its CDR3 holds 19 amino acids, cysteine through phenylalanine. Here the CDR3 DNA is all that survives: 57 bases in frame from base 1. The roughly 38 donors, aged about 6 to 100 years, were systemically healthy Caucasian individuals from Russia. Roughly 9.5 milliliters of peripheral blood were drawn from each donor into EDTA-treated Vacutainer tubes. PBMCs were isolated by Ficoll-Paque density-gradient centrifugation, with at least 6.5 million obtained per sample. Trizol reagent was used to extract total RNA from PBMCs, with at least 6 micrograms per sample. The percentages of naive CD45RAhigh/CD27high T cells were determined by flow cytometry on a PBMC aliquot from every donor. The library came from 5' RACE. Sequencing instrument: Illumina HiSeq 2500. A second roughly 6 to 12 cycle PCR used a sample-barcoded 5' primer and a J-beta primer mix. Each TCR beta cDNA molecule received a unique molecular identifier from a template-switch 5' adaptor carrying 12 random nucleotides. At least 2.5 million CDR3-containing paired-end reads were obtained from each sample. The Mint cDNA synthesis kit, primed by a TRBC-specific oligonucleotide, was used to synthesize first-strand cDNA from all RNA. Following uracil-DNA glycosylase treatment, a first 18-cycle PCR with universal primers M1SS and BC2_uni_R was performed on all cDNA. Under the source paper's analysis protocol: For normalization, 1 million high-quality reads were randomly selected from each sample, with every read carrying a distinct molecular identifier. Reads sharing molecular identifiers were discarded rather than binned into consensus sequences. CDR3 identification, clonotype clustering and error correction used MiTCR with a Q25 quality threshold and the strictest error-elimination algorithm. A nonparametric unseen species model with Euler transformation was used to estimate a lower bound on total TCR beta diversity. Using fastp at Q25 and MiXCR, TCRdb reprocessed the public reads and kept productive beta chains. Every distinct CDR3 protein forms one entry, paired with its most common genes and DNA. For this entry, the V and J calls and clone size follow TCRdb and not the study's own pipeline. Counted in this sample were over 1.5 million distinct CDR3 sequences; approximately 50% of them appeared once. The leading ten clones occupy around 2.1% of the sample.

The sequence came from a woman aged 40 to 50 in good health. Sequenced input: blood. Here the chain combines TRBV7-8 and TRBJ2-1; 16 middle bases align to TRBD2. The CDR3 reads CASSLPSGTSGGASIEQFF. In nucleotides, the sequence is TGTGCCAGCAGCTTGCCTTCCGGGACTAGCGGGGGGGCGAGCATTGAGCAGTTCTTC.